Shown below are 17 T cell receptor beta chains from a single sample sequenced in a study of T cells after somatic rescue of genetic block. Produced via immunoSEQ multiplex PCR; TCRdb's table is partial and in-frame only. The sample shows tens of thousands of clones, about nine tenths of them seen only once. The sequenced sample consisted of peripheral blood mononuclear cells (PBMCs). The receptor source for this set is a man aged 30 to 45.

This chain uses TRBV6-6 with TRBJ2-1, with D possibly matching TRBD1 (6 bases). CDR1 and CDR2 from the germline V gene are MNHNY and SVGAGI (reference sequence). The CDR3 spans 15 residues. V lost 2 bases, J lost 7 bases, and 15 bases lay in between. The CDR3 DNA follows: TGTGCCAGCAGTTACCACAGGGCTGAGGGGAATGAGCAGTTCTTC. Its translation: CASSYHRAEGNEQFF.

The chain uses TRBV11-2 and TRBJ2-1; 8 positions agree with TRBD2. Per the germline V gene, CDR1 is SGHAT and CDR2 is FQNNGV. V lost 3 bases to trimming and J lost 8 bases; unmatched junction nucleotides: 9. This CDR3 has 15 residues. This CDR3 reads CASSFSGTRSDEQFF. The CDR3 DNA is TGTGCCAGCAGCTTTTCCGGGACTAGGTCAGATGAGCAGTTCTTC.

This clone has just a few counts. The chain has TRBV29-1 and TRBJ1-3; D not resolved. Looked up from germline, CDR1 is SQVTM and CDR2 is ANQGSEA. Trimming cost V 4 bases and J 0 bases, with 10 bases left between them. CDR3 length: 14 residues. CDR3 protein: CSVVWGSSGNTIYF. The CDR3 nucleotides read TGCAGCGTTGTCTGGGGAAGCTCTGGAAACACCATATATTTT.

V and J are TRBV2 and TRBJ1-4; D is uncertain. Between the trimmed V and J ends, which lost 5 bases and 0 bases, there was a span of 10 bases. The CDR3 covers 15 residues. CDR1 is SNHLY and CDR2 is FYNNEI in the germline V gene. The CDR3: CASSFTGPTNEKLFF. The CDR3 region has the DNA TGTGCCAGCAGTTTCACGGGCCCAACTAATGAAAAACTGTTTTTT.

The chain recombines TRBV28 with TRBJ1-1; D is ambiguous. V was shortened by 3 bases and J by 4 bases, with 9 bases between the two germline ends. The CDR3 covers 13 residues. Per germline, CDR1 MDHEN and CDR2 SYDVKM. This CDR3 is CASSLAAGTEAFF. CDR3 bases: TGTGCCAGCAGTTTGGCCGCCGGCACTGAAGCTTTCTTT.

The chain couples TRBV11-2 to TRBJ2-7; no reliable D call. V lost 5 bases and J 1 base, leaving 6 bases between the germline ends. Germline CDR1 is SGHAT and CDR2 is FQNNGV. The CDR3 is 12 amino acids. The CDR3 sequence is CASSPRSYEQYF. In nucleotides, the CDR3 is TGTGCCAGCAGCCCCAGGTCCTACGAGCAGTACTTC.

This chain links TRBV6-5 with TRBJ2-7; D tentatively fits TRBD1 or TRBD2 (5 bases each). CDR3 length equals 14 residues. Germline loops: CDR1 MNHEY, CDR2 SVGAGI. Trimming removed 2 bases at V and 2 bases at J, with 10 bases between. For the CDR3, the DNA is TGTGCCAGCAGTTACGCTATGGGGGCCTACGAGCAGTACTTC. Translated: CASSYAMGAYEQYF.

The V call is TRBV4-2, the J call TRBJ2-6, with D uncertain. Germline V gene lookup returns CDR1 LGHNA and CDR2 YNFKEQ. The CDR3 runs 16 residues. Trimming cost V 4 bases and J 4 bases, with 14 bases left between them. Written as DNA, the CDR3 is TGTGCCAGCAGCCTCCAGTCGGGCACAGGGGCCAACGTCCTGACTTTC. This translates into CASSLQSGTGANVLTF.

J is TRBJ2-2 and V is TRBV6-1; TRBD2 might be the D (6 bases). This CDR3 region has 15 residues. V lost 6 bases and J lost 0, with 11 bases in between. Germline V gives CDR1 MNHNS, CDR2 SASEGT. The CDR3 coding sequence is TGTGCCAGCAGCCCTAAGCGGGCGAACACCGGGGAGCTGTTTTTT. Translated: CASSPKRANTGELFF.

This clone appeared a single time. The chain has TRBV7-2 and TRBJ2-3, with a weak D call TRBD2 (6 bases). The germline V gene has CDR1 SGHTA and CDR2 FQGNSA. Trimming left V 0 bases short and J 5 bases short, with 6 bases between. The CDR3 is 13 residues long. The CDR3 sequence is CASSLARGDTQYF. The CDR3 DNA reads TGTGCCAGCAGCTTAGCGCGGGGAGATACGCAGTATTTT.

The V gene is TRBV5-1, the J gene TRBJ1-1; possible D gene TRBD1, 5 bases. V lost 0 bases and J 2 bases, leaving 20 bases between the germline ends. CDR3 length equals 18 residues. The germline CDR1 and CDR2 sequences are SGHRS and YFSETQ. This CDR3 is CASSLEGQVGTSNTEAFF. The CDR3, as DNA: TGCGCCAGCAGCTTGGAAGGGCAGGTCGGGACCTCCAACACTGAAGCTTTCTTT.

The chain joins TRBV4-2 to TRBJ2-4; 11 bases agree with TRBD2. There are 18 residues in the CDR3. The germline V gene has CDR1 LGHNA and CDR2 YNFKEQ. With V trimmed by 0 bases and J by 2 bases, 6 bases remained unmatched. CDR3 loop: CASSQDPLAGGSKNIQYF. The CDR3 DNA sequence: TGTGCCAGCAGCCAAGATCCGCTAGCGGGAGGCTCCAAAAACATTCAGTACTTC.

This clone was found once. CDR3 nucleotides: TGTGCCAGCAGCTCGCAGGGGGGAGGGACTGAAGCTTTCTTT. It encodes CASSSQGGGTEAFF. The chain joins TRBV5-4 to TRBJ1-1; 7 bases fit TRBD1. CDR3 length equals 14 residues. The junction had 7 bases not matched to a gene; V was cut back by 3 bases and J by 5 bases. The germline V gene has CDR1 SGHNT and CDR2 YYREEE (reference sequence). Full variable domain (missing parts from reference TRBV5-4 and TRBJ1-1): ETGVTQSPTHLIKTRGQQVTLRCSSQSGHNTVSWYQQALGQGPQFIFQYYREEENGRGNFPPRFSGLQFPNYSSELNVNALELDDSALYLCASSSQGGGTEAFFGQGTRLTVV.

The genes are TRBV4-1 and TRBJ2-3; D unclear. CDR1 is MGHRA and CDR2 is YSYEKL in the germline V gene. V dropped 2 bases and J dropped 4 bases, with 16 bases sitting between them. The CDR3 runs 16 residues. This chain's CDR3 is CASSQSGRARSDTQYF. The DNA for the CDR3 is TGCGCCAGCAGCCAAAGTGGTCGAGCGAGGTCAGATACGCAGTATTTT.

The chain is built from TRBV10-3 and TRBJ2-1, with 9 bases lining up with TRBD2. Germline CDR1 ENHRY, CDR2 SYGVKD. Unmatched junction bases numbered 9, after V lost 3 bases and J lost 6 bases. The CDR3 contains 16 residues. The CDR3 sequence is CAISEGTSLIANEQFF. In DNA form, the CDR3 reads TGTGCCATCAGTGAAGGGACTAGCTTAATAGCCAATGAGCAGTTCTTC.

V gene TRBV5-1 combines with J gene TRBJ2-2; TRBD1 matches 7 bases. The CDR3 sequence is 14 residues long. V lost 0 bases, J lost 6 bases, and 2 bases stayed unmatched. CDR1 is SGHRS and CDR2 is YFSETQ in the germline V gene. Written as DNA, the CDR3 is TGCGCCAGCAGCTTGGATACAGGGGCCGGGGAGCTGTTTTTT. Residues: CASSLDTGAGELFF.

The genes are TRBV5-1 and TRBJ2-5; maybe TRBD2 (7 bases). The CDR3 loop spans 17 amino acids. V dropped 4 bases and J dropped 4 bases, with 23 bases sitting between them. In germline, CDR1 is SGHRS, CDR2 YFSETQ. The CDR3 DNA follows: TGCGCCAGCAGCCGAACAGGGTCGGGGCGGGAGCTAGAGACCCAGTACTTC. Translating it yields CASSRTGSGRELETQYF.